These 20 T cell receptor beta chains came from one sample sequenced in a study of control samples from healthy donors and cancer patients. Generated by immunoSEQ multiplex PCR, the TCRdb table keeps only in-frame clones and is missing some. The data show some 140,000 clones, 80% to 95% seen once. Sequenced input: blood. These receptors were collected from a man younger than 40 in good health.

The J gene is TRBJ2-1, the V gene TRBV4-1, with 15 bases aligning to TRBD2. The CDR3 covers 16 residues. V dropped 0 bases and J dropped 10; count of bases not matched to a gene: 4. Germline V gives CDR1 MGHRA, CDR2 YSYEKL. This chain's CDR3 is CASSQDSGLAGGEQFF. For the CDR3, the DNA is TGCGCCAGCAGCCAAGACTCGGGACTAGCGGGAGGAGAGCAGTTCTTC.

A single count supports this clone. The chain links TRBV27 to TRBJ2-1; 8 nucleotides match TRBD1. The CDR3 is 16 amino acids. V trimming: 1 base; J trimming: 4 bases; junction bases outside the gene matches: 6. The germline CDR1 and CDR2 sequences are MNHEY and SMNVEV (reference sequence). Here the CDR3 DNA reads TGTGCCAGCAGTTTATTAGGCAGGGGGCGTTACAATGAGCAGTTCTTC. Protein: CASSLLGRGRYNEQFF.

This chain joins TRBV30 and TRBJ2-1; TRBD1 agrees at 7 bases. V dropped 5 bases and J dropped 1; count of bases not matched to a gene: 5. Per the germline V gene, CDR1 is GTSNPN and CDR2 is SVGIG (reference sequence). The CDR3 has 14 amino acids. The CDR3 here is CAWAQGMSYNEQFF. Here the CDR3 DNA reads TGTGCCTGGGCACAGGGGATGTCCTACAATGAGCAGTTCTTC.

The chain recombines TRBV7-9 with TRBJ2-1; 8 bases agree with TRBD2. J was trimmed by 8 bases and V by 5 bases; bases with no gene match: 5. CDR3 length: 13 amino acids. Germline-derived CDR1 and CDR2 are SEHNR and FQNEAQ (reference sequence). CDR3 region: CASSDTSGDEQFF. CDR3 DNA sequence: TGTGCCAGCAGCGACACTAGCGGAGATGAGCAGTTCTTC.

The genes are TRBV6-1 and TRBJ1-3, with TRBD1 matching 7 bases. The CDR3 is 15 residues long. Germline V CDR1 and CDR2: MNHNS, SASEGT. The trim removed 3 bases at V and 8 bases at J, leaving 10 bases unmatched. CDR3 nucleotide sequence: TGTGCCAGCAGTGACCGGACAGGTTCTCAGTACACCATATATTTT. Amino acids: CASSDRTGSQYTIYF.

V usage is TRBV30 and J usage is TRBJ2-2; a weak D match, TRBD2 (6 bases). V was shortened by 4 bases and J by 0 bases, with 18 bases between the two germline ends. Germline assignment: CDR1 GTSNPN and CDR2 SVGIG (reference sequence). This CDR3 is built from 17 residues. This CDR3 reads CAWTVAGTAPNTGELFF. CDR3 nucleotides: TGTGCCTGGACTGTGGCGGGAACGGCACCGAACACCGGGGAGCTGTTTTTT. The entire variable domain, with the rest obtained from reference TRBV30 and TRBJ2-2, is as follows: SQTIHQWPATLVQPVGSPLSLECTVEGTSNPNLYWYRQAAGRGLQLLFYSVGIGQISSEVPQNLSASRPQDRQFILSSKKLLLSDSGFYLCAWTVAGTAPNTGELFFGEGSRLTVL.

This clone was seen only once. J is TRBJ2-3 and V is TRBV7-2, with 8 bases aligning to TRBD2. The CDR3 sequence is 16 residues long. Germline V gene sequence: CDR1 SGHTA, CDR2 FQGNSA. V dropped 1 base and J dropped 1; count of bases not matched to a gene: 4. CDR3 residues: CASSLGAGVGTDTQYF. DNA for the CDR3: TGTGCCAGCAGCTTAGGAGCGGGGGTCGGCACAGATACGCAGTATTTT.

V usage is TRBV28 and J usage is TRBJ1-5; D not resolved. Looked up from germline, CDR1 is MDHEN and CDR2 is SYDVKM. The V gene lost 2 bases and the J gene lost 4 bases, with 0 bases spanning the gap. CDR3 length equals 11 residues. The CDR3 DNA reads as TGTGCCAGCAGTTTAAATCAGCCCCAGCATTTT. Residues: CASSLNQPQHF.

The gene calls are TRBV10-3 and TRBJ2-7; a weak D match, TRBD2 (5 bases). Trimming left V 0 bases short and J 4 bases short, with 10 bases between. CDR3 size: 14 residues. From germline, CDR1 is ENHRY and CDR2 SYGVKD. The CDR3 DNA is TGTGCCATCAGTGAGTCAAATTCGGGGTACGAGCAGTACTTC. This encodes CAISESNSGYEQYF.

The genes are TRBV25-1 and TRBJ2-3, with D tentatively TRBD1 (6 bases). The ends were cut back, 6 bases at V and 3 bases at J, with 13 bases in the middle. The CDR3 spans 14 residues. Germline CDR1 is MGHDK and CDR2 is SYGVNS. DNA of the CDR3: TGTGCCAGCAGCTTCACCACAGGGACAGATACGCAGTATTTT. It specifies CASSFTTGTDTQYF.

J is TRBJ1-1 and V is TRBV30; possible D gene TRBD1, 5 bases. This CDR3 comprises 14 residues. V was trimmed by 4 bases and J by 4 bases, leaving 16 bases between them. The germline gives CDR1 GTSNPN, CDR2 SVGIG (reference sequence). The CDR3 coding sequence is TGTGCCTGGATCCCTTTCAGGGCATTCACTGAAGCTTTCTTT. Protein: CAWIPFRAFTEAFF.

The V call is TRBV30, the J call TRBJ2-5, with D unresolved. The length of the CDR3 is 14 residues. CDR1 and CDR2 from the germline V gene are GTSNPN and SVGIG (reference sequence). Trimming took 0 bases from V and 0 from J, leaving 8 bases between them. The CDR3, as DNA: TGTGCCTGGAGTGTAAGCGAAAACCAAGAGACCCAGTACTTC. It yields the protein CAWSVSENQETQYF.

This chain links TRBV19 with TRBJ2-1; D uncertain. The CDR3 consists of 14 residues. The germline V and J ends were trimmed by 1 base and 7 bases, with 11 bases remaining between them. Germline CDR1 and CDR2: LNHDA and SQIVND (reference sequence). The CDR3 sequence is CASSIGGSWNEQFF. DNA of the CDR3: TGTGCCAGTAGTATAGGGGGATCATGGAATGAGCAGTTCTTC.

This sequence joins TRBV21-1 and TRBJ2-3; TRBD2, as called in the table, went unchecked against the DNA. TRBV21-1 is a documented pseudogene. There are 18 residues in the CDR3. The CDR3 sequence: CASSKEGGEREFEDTQYF. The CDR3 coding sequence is TGTGCCAGCAGCAAAGAGGGAGGCGAGCGGGAGTTTGAAGATACGCAGTATTTT.

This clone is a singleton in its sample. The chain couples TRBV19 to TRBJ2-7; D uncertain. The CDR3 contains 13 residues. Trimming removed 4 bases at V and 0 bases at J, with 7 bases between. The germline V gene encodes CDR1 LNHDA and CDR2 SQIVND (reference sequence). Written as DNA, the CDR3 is TGTGCCAGTAGTACCCCTAGCTCCTACGAGCAGTACTTC. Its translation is CASSTPSSYEQYF.

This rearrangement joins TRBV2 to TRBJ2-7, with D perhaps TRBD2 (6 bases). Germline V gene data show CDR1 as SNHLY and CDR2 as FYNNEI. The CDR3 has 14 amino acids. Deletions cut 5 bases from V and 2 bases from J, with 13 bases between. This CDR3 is CASSLSGVTYEQYF. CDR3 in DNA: TGTGCCAGCAGTCTATCGGGGGTTACCTACGAGCAGTACTTC. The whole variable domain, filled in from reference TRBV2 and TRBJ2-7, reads EPEVTQTPSHQVTQMGQEVILRCVPISNHLYFYWYRQILGQKVEFLVSFYNNEISEKSEIFDDQFSVERPDGSNFTLKIRSTKLEDSAMYFCASSLSGVTYEQYFGPGTRLTVT.

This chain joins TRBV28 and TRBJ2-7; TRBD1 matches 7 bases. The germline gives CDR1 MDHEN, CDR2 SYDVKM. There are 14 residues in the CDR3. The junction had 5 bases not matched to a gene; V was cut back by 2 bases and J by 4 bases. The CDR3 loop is CASSLDTGDYEQYF. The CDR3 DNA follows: TGTGCCAGCAGTTTAGACACAGGGGATTACGAGCAGTACTTC.

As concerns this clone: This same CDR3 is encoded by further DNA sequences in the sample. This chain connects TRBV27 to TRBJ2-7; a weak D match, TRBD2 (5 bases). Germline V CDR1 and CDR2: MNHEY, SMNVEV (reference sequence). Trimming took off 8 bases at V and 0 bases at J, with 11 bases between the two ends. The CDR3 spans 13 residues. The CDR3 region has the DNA TGTGCCAGCTCCCCGGGGAGCTCCTACGAGCAGTACTTC. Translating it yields CASSPGSSYEQYF.

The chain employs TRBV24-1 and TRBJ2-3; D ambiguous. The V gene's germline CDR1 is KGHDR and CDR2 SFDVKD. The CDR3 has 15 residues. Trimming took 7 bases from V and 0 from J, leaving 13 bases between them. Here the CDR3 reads CATSPTWRSTDTQYF. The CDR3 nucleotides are TGTGCCACCAGCCCTACTTGGCGGAGCACAGATACGCAGTATTTT.

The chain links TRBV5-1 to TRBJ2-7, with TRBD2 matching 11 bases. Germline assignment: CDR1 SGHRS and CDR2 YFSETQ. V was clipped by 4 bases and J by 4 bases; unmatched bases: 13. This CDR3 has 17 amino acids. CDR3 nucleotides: TGCGCCAGCAGCGCCGTAGCGGGAGGGTCATCGGGTTACGAGCAGTACTTC. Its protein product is CASSAVAGGSSGYEQYF.